Below are 18 T cell receptor beta chains sequenced from a single sample in a study of technical replicates of blood from several donors. TCRdb's copy holds only in-frame clones and misses some; the assay was immunoSEQ multiplex PCR. This table has 62,000 or so clones, approximately 87% appearing once. The material sequenced was PBMCs. The receptors shown here come from a human donor in good health. Some clones in this sample may be carry-over from other donors' samples.

CDR3 DNA sequence: TGTGCCAGCAGCTCGGGACTAGCGAGCACCGGGGAGCTGTTTTTT. This sequence encodes CASSSGLASTGELFF. This chain uses TRBV7-2 with TRBJ2-2, with 10 bases matching TRBD2. CDR1 SGHTA and CDR2 FQGNSA come from the germline V gene. Trimming at V came to 4 bases and at J to 4 bases, leaving 3 bases not matched to a gene. This CDR3 is 15 amino acids long.

This clone was observed a handful of times. This chain uses TRBV20-1 with TRBJ1-1; D remains ambiguous. Trimming shortened V by 6 bases and J by 6 bases, and 11 bases separated the two germline ends. The CDR3 runs 11 residues. Germline loops: CDR1 DFQATT, CDR2 SNEGSKA (reference sequence). CDR3 region: CSALRRPEAFF. CDR3 sequence (DNA): TGCAGTGCCCTGAGGAGGCCTGAAGCTTTCTTT.

This clone was seen more than once but under ten times. The chain employs TRBV6-5 and TRBJ1-5; D possibly corresponds to TRBD1 (5 bases). Per germline, CDR1 MNHEY and CDR2 SVGAGI. Between the trimmed V and J ends, which lost 6 bases and 2 bases, there was a span of 14 bases. This CDR3 comprises 15 residues. The CDR3, as DNA: TGTGCCAGCAGACGGGGGGGGGAGGGCAATCAGCCCCAGCATTTT. Its translation: CASRRGGEGNQPQHF.

The chain links TRBV21-1 to TRBJ2-1; TRBD1, the table's D call, lacks a check against the DNA. TRBV21-1 is labeled a pseudogene. CDR3 length: 16 residues. Here the CDR3 reads CASFHIRQGAYNEQFF. For the CDR3, the DNA is TGTGCCAGCTTCCATATAAGACAGGGGGCTTACAATGAGCAGTTCTTC.

The chain employs TRBV7-2 and TRBJ1-5, with D possibly being TRBD1 (5 bases). V lost 5 bases and J lost 9, with 17 bases in between. The CDR3 consists of 14 residues. CDR1 and CDR2 (germline): SGHTA, FQGNSA. CDR3 region: CASSPDHKGPPQHF. The CDR3 bases are TGTGCCAGCAGCCCTGACCACAAGGGGCCGCCCCAGCATTTT.

This clone was seen just once. This chain connects TRBV7-3 to TRBJ1-1; D unclear. The CDR3 has 13 residues. CDR1 and CDR2 from the germline V gene are SGHTA and FQGTGA. Trimming pared 9 bases from V and 1 base from J, leaving 12 bases between. The CDR3 DNA reads TGTGCCAGTGCCTCCCAGTCGAACACTGAAGCTTTCTTT. Protein product: CASASQSNTEAFF.

V gene TRBV4-2 combines with J gene TRBJ2-1, with 10 bases lining up with TRBD2. The CDR3 consists of 20 residues. V lost 1 base, J lost 4 bases, and 16 bases stayed unmatched. Per germline, CDR1 LGHNA and CDR2 YNFKEQ. The CDR3 protein is CASSQGASGRGLSSYNEQFF. As DNA, the CDR3 is TGTGCCAGCAGCCAAGGGGCTAGCGGGAGAGGTCTTTCCTCTTACAATGAGCAGTTCTTC.

J is TRBJ2-7 and V is TRBV7-8; D may be TRBD1 (6 bases). The ends were cut back, 5 bases at V and 4 bases at J, with 15 bases in the middle. Germline lookup yields CDR1 SGHVS and CDR2 FQNEAQ. The CDR3 is 14 amino acids. The CDR3 is CASSHLGQFYEQYF. In DNA form, the CDR3 reads TGTGCCAGCAGCCACCTAGGACAGTTTTACGAGCAGTACTTC. Full variable domain (rest looked up from reference TRBV7-8 and TRBJ2-7): GAGVSQSPRYKVAKRGQDVALRCDPISGHVSLFWYQQALGQGPEFLTYFQNEAQLDKSGLPSDRFFAERPEGSVSTLKIQRTQQEDSAVYLCASSHLGQFYEQYFGPGTRLTVT.

This chain links TRBV6-5 with TRBJ2-7; 8 bases fit TRBD1. The germline V gene has CDR1 MNHEY and CDR2 SVGAGI. The V gene end was trimmed by 2 bases and the J gene end by 0 bases; junction bases not matched to a gene: 3. This CDR3 contains 15 residues. CDR3 DNA: TGTGCCAGCAGTTACGGGACAGGACCCTCCTACGAGCAGTACTTC. This codes for CASSYGTGPSYEQYF.

The chain recombines TRBV19 with TRBJ2-1, with 7 bases that match TRBD2. J lost 10 bases, V lost 7 bases, and 13 bases had no gene match. The CDR3 length is 14 residues. The germline V gene encodes CDR1 LNHDA and CDR2 SQIVND (reference sequence). For the CDR3, the DNA is TGTGCCAGTAAAGTCCAGCGGGACCTCTCGGAGCAGTTCTTC. Amino acids: CASKVQRDLSEQFF.

The chain has TRBV5-5 and TRBJ2-1; D perhaps matches TRBD1 (6 bases). Trimming cost V 1 base and J 7 bases, with 9 bases left between them. CDR1 is SGHKS, CDR2 YYEKEE, per germline (reference sequence). The CDR3 sequence is 13 residues long. CDR3 in amino acids: CASSLPGVNEQFF. The DNA of the CDR3 is TGTGCCAGCAGCTTGCCAGGGGTGAATGAGCAGTTCTTC.

The chain recombines TRBV2 with TRBJ1-3, with a weak D call TRBD1 (5 bases). CDR3 length equals 12 residues. V was trimmed by 6 bases and J by 4 bases, leaving 7 bases between them. Germline values: CDR1 SNHLY, CDR2 FYNNEI. CDR3 DNA sequence: TGTGCCAGCAGGCAGGGAGGAAACACCATATATTTT. It yields the protein CASRQGGNTIYF.

This chain uses TRBV29-1 with TRBJ2-7; tentative D call: TRBD1 (5 bases). This CDR3 has 13 residues. Trimming cost V 4 bases and J 2 bases, with 12 bases left between them. The germline V gene has CDR1 SQVTM and CDR2 ANQGSEA. The CDR3 region has the DNA TGCAGCGTTGGAACCGACAGAACCTACGAGCAGTACTTC. The encoded protein is CSVGTDRTYEQYF.

This clone was observed a handful of times. This chain links TRBV7-2 with TRBJ2-7; no definite D call. The length of the CDR3 is 14 residues. V was shortened by 1 base and J by 0 bases, with 7 bases between the two germline ends. The germline gives CDR1 SGHTA, CDR2 FQGNSA. This chain's CDR3 is CASSLDTVSYEQYF. CDR3 sequence (DNA): TGTGCCAGCAGCTTAGACACAGTCTCCTACGAGCAGTACTTC.

The chain has TRBV4-1 and TRBJ1-4, with D perhaps TRBD1 (6 bases). The CDR3 is made up of 18 amino acids. The V gene's germline CDR1 is MGHRA and CDR2 YSYEKL. V lost 2 bases and J lost 0, with 16 bases in between. This chain's CDR3 is CASSQLTGLISTNEKLFF. CDR3 coding DNA: TGCGCCAGCAGCCAATTGACAGGCCTTATCTCAACTAATGAAAAACTGTTTTTT.

The genes are TRBV5-4 and TRBJ2-1; TRBD2 aligns across 13 bases. CDR1 is SGHNT and CDR2 is YYREEE in the germline V gene (reference sequence). With V trimmed by 4 bases and J by 6 bases, 4 bases remained unmatched. The CDR3 has 15 residues. DNA for the CDR3: TGTGCCAGCAGCCTGGGGACTAGCGGGGCCAATGAGCAGTTCTTC. The encoded protein is CASSLGTSGANEQFF.

The count of this clone is one. The chain employs TRBV5-6 and TRBJ1-2; D remains ambiguous. Trimming removed 4 bases from V and 7 bases from J, with 8 bases in between. CDR3 size: 11 residues. Germline assignment: CDR1 SGHDT and CDR2 YYEEEE. This CDR3 is CASSQVGGYTF. The CDR3 bases are TGTGCCAGCAGCCAGGTCGGTGGCTACACCTTC.

This rearrangement joins TRBV28 to TRBJ1-1; 7 positions match TRBD1. J was trimmed by 2 bases and V by 4 bases; bases with no gene match: 4. CDR3 size: 14 residues. Germline values: CDR1 MDHEN, CDR2 SYDVKM. This chain's CDR3 is CASSSGQINTEAFF. CDR3 coding DNA: TGTGCCAGCAGTTCGGGACAGATTAACACTGAAGCTTTCTTT.